The clone carrying this T cell receptor beta chain was counted ten times or more. As it was prepared, the TCRbeta library received unique molecular identifiers. From the PCR reads, TCRdb called clonotypes with MiXCR, one entry per CDR3 protein. The table has 7,500 to 9,500 distinct CDR3 sequences, more than 9.5% seen once. The data were taken from a study of T-cell reconstitution after alpha-beta-depleted transplantation in children. The source of this sequence is a patient aged 2 to 9 who had a stem cell transplant for inherited bone marrow failure, so the T cells may come from the graft donor. Sequenced material: PBMCs, mostly from graft donor cells, taken 60 days after TCRalphabeta/CD19-depleted stem cell transplant.

The CDR3 DNA is TGTGCCAGCAGTTACTCAGGGACTGCCCCTGGAAACACCATATATTTT. It translates to CASSYSGTAPGNTIYF. This chain links TRBV6-5 with TRBJ1-3, with D maybe TRBD1 (5 bases). The CDR3 totals 16 residues. Per the germline V gene, CDR1 is MNHEY and CDR2 is SVGAGI. Trimming took 0 bases from V and 2 from J, leaving 11 bases between them.